Listed below are T cell receptor beta chains from one sample, sequenced in a study of blood T cell repertoires in COVID-19. The table came from immunoSEQ multiplex PCR; TCRdb's copy has only in-frame clones and leaves some out. Of 90,000 or so clones in the sample, around 91% were seen once. Sequenced: peripheral blood. The receptors stem from a woman aged 80 or over with active or convalescent COVID-19. Each CDR3 is given with its conserved first and last residue. A D gene is named only where the DNA matches it firmly. Expanded clones get a size class; other rows say once, few or many, or leave the size out.

d_gene	j_gene	v_gene	abundance	CDR3aa	CDR3nt
.	TRBJ2-1	TRBV20-1	.	CSASLRVNEQFF	TGCAGTGCTAGTCTCAGGGTCAATGAGCAGTTCTTC
.	TRBJ2-7	TRBV29-1	once	CSVEKGEEQYF	TGCAGCGTTGAAAAGGGGGAAGAGCAATACTTC
.	TRBJ2-7	TRBV4-2	.	CASSQEGRSFYQGEQYF	TGTGCCAGCAGCCAAGAAGGACGGAGCTTCTACCAGGGGGAGCAGTACTTC
TRBD2	TRBJ2-7	TRBV6-2/TRBV6-3	.	CASSSSGTSGILSYEQYF	TGTGCCAGCAGTTCATCCGGGACTAGCGGGATCCTCTCCTACGAGCAGTACTTC
TRBD1	TRBJ1-1	TRBV27	.	CASSRQGSGNTEAFF	TGTGCCAGCAGCAGACAGGGTTCGGGGAACACTGAAGCTTTCTTT
.	TRBJ2-5	TRBV9	once	CASSARDQETQYF	TGTGCCAGCAGCGCCCGGGACCAAGAGACCCAGTACTTC
TRBD1	TRBJ1-6	TRBV7-9	.	CASSLPGQVNSPLHF	TGTGCCAGCAGCTTGCCTGGACAGGTTAATTCACCCCTCCACTTT
.	TRBJ1-2	TRBV15	few	CATSRDYGLNYGYTF	TGTGCCACCAGCAGAGATTACGGACTCAACTATGGCTACACCTTC
TRBD2	TRBJ2-3	TRBV6-5	.	CATHLAADTDTQYF	TGTGCCACACATCTAGCGGCTGACACAGATACGCAGTATTTT
TRBD1	TRBJ2-1	TRBV5-1	once	CASSPGTGELYNEQFF	TGCGCCAGCAGCCCCGGGACAGGGGAACTCTACAATGAGCAGTTCTTC
TRBD2	TRBJ2-3	TRBV28	few	CASSSRTSGDTQYF	TGTGCCAGCAGCTCTCGGACTAGCGGAGATACGCAGTATTTT
.	TRBJ2-1	TRBV28	.	CASSSPAPATEQFF	TGTGCCAGCAGTTCCCCCGCTCCAGCGACTGAGCAGTTCTTC
.	TRBJ1-5	TRBV2	once	CAGGQTNQPQHF	TGTGCCGGGGGACAAACCAATCAGCCCCAGCATTTT
.	TRBJ2-1	TRBV10-3	.	CAISGKDSRSYNEQFF	TGTGCCATCAGCGGAAAGGATAGCCGCTCCTACAATGAGCAGTTCTTC
.	TRBJ2-7	TRBV7-8	.	CASSLKGVFSYEQYF	TGTGCCAGCAGCCTAAAAGGAGTCTTCTCGTACGAGCAGTACTTC
TRBD2	TRBJ2-2	TRBV10-1	few	CASSRFTSGETGELFF	TGCGCCAGCAGCAGATTTACTAGCGGGGAGACCGGGGAGCTGTTTTTT
.	TRBJ1-2	TRBV28	.	CASSFSYRSGGYTF	TGTGCCAGCAGTTTTTCATACAGATCTGGTGGCTACACCTTC
.	TRBJ1-2	TRBV30	.	CAWSRGLNYGYTF	TGTGCCTGGAGTAGGGGACTTAACTATGGCTACACCTTC
.	TRBJ1-1	TRBV5-1	few	CASSLGQTGNTEAFF	TGCGCCAGCAGCTTGGGACAGACGGGGAACACTGAAGCTTTCTTT
.	TRBJ1-5	TRBV27	few	CASSLEGASQPQHF	TGTGCCAGCAGTTTAGAAGGGGCGAGTCAGCCCCAGCATTTT
.	TRBJ2-7	TRBV21-1	.	CASSKGTKAEGASIWGSYEQYF	TGTGCCAGCAGCAAAGGCACCAAGGCGGAGGGGGCTAGTATCTGGGGCTCCTACGAGCAGTACTTC
.	TRBJ1-1	TRBV7-3	.	CASRGEGSTEAFF	TGTGCCAGCAGAGGGGAGGGGAGCACTGAAGCTTTCTTT
.	TRBJ2-7	TRBV11-2	.	CASSLSGSSYEQYF	TGTGCCAGCAGCTTATCCGGGAGCTCCTACGAGCAGTACTTC
.	TRBJ2-7	TRBV5-6	.	CASSLGGLRTRSYEQYF	TGTGCCAGCAGCTTGGGAGGTTTAAGAACAAGGTCCTACGAGCAGTACTTC
TRBD2	TRBJ2-7	TRBV2	.	CASSRTSGSYEQYF	TGTGCCAGCAGCCGGACTAGCGGGAGTTACGAGCAGTACTTC
.	TRBJ1-3	TRBV28	once	CASSLGGLSSGNTIYF	TGTGCCAGCAGCCTCGGGGGACTAAGCTCTGGAAACACCATATATTTT
.	TRBJ1-5	TRBV18	.	CASSPGSDRLWEYSNQPQHF	TGTGCCAGCTCACCAGGCTCTGACAGACTTTGGGAATATAGCAATCAGCCCCAGCATTTT
TRBD1	TRBJ2-7	TRBV27	.	CASSHGTALWEQYF	TGTGCCAGCAGTCACGGGACAGCCCTCTGGGAGCAGTACTTC
TRBD2	TRBJ2-2	TRBV5-6	.	CASSPGPAGALTGELFF	TGTGCCAGCAGCCCCGGTCCAGCGGGAGCCTTAACCGGGGAGCTGTTTTTT
.	TRBJ2-7	TRBV19	once	CASSIRGDDSYEQYF	TGTGCCAGTAGTATCAGGGGGGACGACTCCTACGAGCAGTACTTC
.	TRBJ2-1	TRBV29-1	.	CSVPGSGYNEQFF	TGCAGCGTGCCGGGGTCAGGATACAATGAGCAGTTCTTC
.	TRBJ1-5	TRBV15	.	CATTRRGLNQPQHF	TGTGCCACCACCCGAAGAGGGCTCAATCAGCCCCAGCATTTT
.	TRBJ2-1	TRBV28	.	CASSPGGKGEQFF	TGTGCCAGCAGTCCCGGGGGTAAGGGCGAGCAGTTCTTC
.	TRBJ2-5	TRBV7-2	few	CASSLHEGGVTQYF	TGTGCCAGCAGCTTACATGAAGGGGGAGTGACCCAGTACTTC
.	TRBJ2-3	TRBV5-6	.	CASSLSPGVGTDTQYF	TGTGCCAGCAGCTTGTCCCCCGGTGTGGGCACAGATACGCAGTATTTT
.	TRBJ1-1	TRBV11-1	.	CASSLVSGLDTEAFF	TGTGCCAGCAGCTTAGTCTCGGGGTTGGACACTGAAGCTTTCTTT
TRBD2	TRBJ2-1	TRBV19	.	CASNEVGLAGRYNEQFF	TGTGCCAGTAACGAAGTTGGACTAGCGGGGCGATACAATGAGCAGTTCTTC
.	TRBJ1-1	TRBV28	.	CASSPADGNTEAFF	TGTGCCAGCAGTCCAGCGGATGGGAACACTGAAGCTTTCTTT
TRBD1	TRBJ2-1	TRBV2	.	CASSELAGGAEQFF	TGTGCCAGCAGTGAATTGGCAGGGGGCGCGGAGCAGTTCTTC
TRBD2	TRBJ2-1	TRBV27	.	CASSSPGGVQNEQFF	TGTGCCAGCAGTTCCCCGGGAGGAGTACAAAATGAGCAGTTCTTC
TRBD1	TRBJ1-2	TRBV28	.	CAGQDQGYGYTF	TGTGCAGGACAGGACCAGGGCTATGGCTACACCTTC
TRBD1	TRBJ1-5	TRBV2	.	CASRSDRDYQPQHF	TGTGCCAGCAGATCGGACAGGGATTACCAGCCCCAGCATTTT
.	TRBJ1-2	TRBV28	.	CASSFLDRNYGYTF	TGTGCCAGCAGTTTTCTCGACAGAAACTATGGCTACACCTTC
.	TRBJ1-3	TRBV9	.	CASSVVPERGNTIYF	TGTGCCAGCAGCGTAGTTCCAGAGAGGGGGAACACCATATATTTT
TRBD1	TRBJ1-1	TRBV19	.	CASSIGLLGQRVTEAFF	TGTGCCAGTAGTATAGGCCTCCTGGGACAGCGTGTAACTGAAGCTTTCTTT